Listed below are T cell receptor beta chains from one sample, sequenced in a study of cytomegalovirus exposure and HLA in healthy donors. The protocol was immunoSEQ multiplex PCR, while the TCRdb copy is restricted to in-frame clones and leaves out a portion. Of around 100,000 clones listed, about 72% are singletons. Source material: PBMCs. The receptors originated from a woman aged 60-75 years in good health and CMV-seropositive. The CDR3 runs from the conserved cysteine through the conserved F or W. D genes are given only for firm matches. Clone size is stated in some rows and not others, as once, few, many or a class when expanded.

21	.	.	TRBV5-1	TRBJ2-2	TGCGCCAGCAGCTTCGTGGATGGAGGGCTGTCTTATACTAACTCGATCGGGGAGCTGTTTTTT	CASSFVDGGLSYTNSIGELFF
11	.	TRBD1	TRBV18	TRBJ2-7	TGTGCCAGCTCACCAGGACAGGGGAAGTACTTC	CASSPGQGKYF
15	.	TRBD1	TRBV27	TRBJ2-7	TGTGCCAGCAGAGTAATGACAGGGGCGTCTTACGAGCAGTACTTC	CASRVMTGASYEQYF
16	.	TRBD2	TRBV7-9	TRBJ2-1	TGTGCCAGCAGCTTAAGAGGTTCACTAGCGGACAATGAGCAGTTCTTC	CASSLRGSLADNEQFF
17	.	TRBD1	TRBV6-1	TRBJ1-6	TGTGCCAGCAGTGAATTCACCGGGACAGGTTATACTTCACCCCTCCACTTT	CASSEFTGTGYTSPLHF
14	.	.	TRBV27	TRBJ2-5	TGTGCCAGCAGTTTAATAGCTAAGAAAGAGACCCAGTACTTC	CASSLIAKKETQYF
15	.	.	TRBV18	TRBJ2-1	TGTGCCAGCTCACCTCCGTCCCGGTACAGGACTGAGCAGTTCTTC	CASSPPSRYRTEQFF
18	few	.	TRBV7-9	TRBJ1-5	TGTGCCAGCAGCTTATTCGTTTCGGGGACGGGAGGCAATCAGCCCCAGCATTTT	CASSLFVSGTGGNQPQHF
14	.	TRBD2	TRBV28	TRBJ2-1	TGTGCCAGCAGTTCGGGGGGGCGATACAATGAGCAGTTCTTC	CASSSGGRYNEQFF
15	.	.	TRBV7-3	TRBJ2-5	TGTGCCAGCAGCCCCTCTGGTGCGAGGTCAGAGACCCAGTACTTC	CASSPSGARSETQYF
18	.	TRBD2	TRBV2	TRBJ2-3	TGTGCCAGCAGCCGATCGGCGGCGGGAGGCGGGGGCACAGATACGCAGTATTTT	CASSRSAAGGGGTDTQYF
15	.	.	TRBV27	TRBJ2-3	TGTGCCAGCTCCTTAGGGAGCGGTCCCTCCGATACGCAGTATTTT	CASSLGSGPSDTQYF
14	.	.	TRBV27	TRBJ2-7	TGTGCCAGCAGTCCCCGAGGGGGGGGCAACGAGCAGTACTTC	CASSPRGGGNEQYF
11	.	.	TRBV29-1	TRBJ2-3	TGCAGCGCCGCCCGAGGGGATACGCAGTATTTT	CSAARGDTQYF
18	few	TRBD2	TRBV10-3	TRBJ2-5	TGTGCCATCAGTGATTCCGGGACTAGCGGGAGCCAGCAAGAGACCCAGTACTTC	CAISDSGTSGSQQETQYF
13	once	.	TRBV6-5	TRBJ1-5	TGTGCCAGCAGCTCGGGACAAGGGCAGCCCCAGCATTTT	CASSSGQGQPQHF
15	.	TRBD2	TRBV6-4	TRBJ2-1	TGTGCCAGCAGTCTAGAGCGGGGTCCGGTAGATGAGCAGTTCTTC	CASSLERGPVDEQFF
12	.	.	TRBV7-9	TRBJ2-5	TGTGCCAGCAGCTTCGGGGGAAAGACCCAGTACTTC	CASSFGGKTQYF
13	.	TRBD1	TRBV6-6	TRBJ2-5	TGTGCCAGCAGTTATCAGGGGGAAGAGACCCAGTACTTC	CASSYQGEETQYF
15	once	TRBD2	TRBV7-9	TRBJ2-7	TGTTCCAGCGCCGGAGGGCTAGCGGGAGCCTACGAGCAGTACTTC	CSSAGGLAGAYEQYF
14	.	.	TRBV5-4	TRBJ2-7	TGTGCCAGCAGCTTGGGGGGAGCCCGGAGGGAGCAGTACTTC	CASSLGGARREQYF
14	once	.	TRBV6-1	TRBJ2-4	TGTGCCAGCAGGGCCGGACGGGGGAGGAACATTCAGTACTTC	CASRAGRGRNIQYF
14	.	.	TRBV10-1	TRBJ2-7	TGCGCCAGCAGCAAAGGGGCTACAGGCTACGAGCAGTACTTC	CASSKGATGYEQYF
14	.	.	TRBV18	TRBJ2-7	TGTGCCAGCTCGGACAGCGAACTCCTACGAGTGGAGTACTTC	CASSDSELLRVEYF
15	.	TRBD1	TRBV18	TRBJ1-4	TGTGCCAGCTCACCTGACAGGGGAATTAATGAAAAACTGTTTTTT	CASSPDRGINEKLFF
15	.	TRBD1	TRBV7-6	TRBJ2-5	TGTGCCAGCAGCGCGGGACCGGACAGGGGGAGGACCCAGTACTTC	CASSAGPDRGRTQYF
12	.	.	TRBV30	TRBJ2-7	TGTGCCTGGAGTGTACTGGCCTACGAGCAGTACTTC	CAWSVLAYEQYF
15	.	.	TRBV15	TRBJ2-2	TGTGCCACCAGCCGACATCGACAGTTCACCGGGGAGCTGTTTTTT	CATSRHRQFTGELFF
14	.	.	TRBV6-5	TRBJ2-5	TGTGCCAGCAGTCCGGACTGGAAACTCGGGACCCAGTACTTC	CASSPDWKLGTQYF
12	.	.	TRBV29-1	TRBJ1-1	TGCAGCGTTGTCGGAGGGAACACTGAAGCTTTCTTT	CSVVGGNTEAFF
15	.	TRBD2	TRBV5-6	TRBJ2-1	TGTGCCAGCCGGGGGGGCGCGAATCCGTTCAATGAGCAGTTCTTC	CASRGGANPFNEQFF
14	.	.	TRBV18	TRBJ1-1	TGTGCCAGCTCACTTCAGGACAATGGGGCTGAAGCTTTCTTT	CASSLQDNGAEAFF
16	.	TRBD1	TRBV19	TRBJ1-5	TGTGCCAGTGGACAGGGCCTACTCTATAGCAATCAGCCCCAGCATTTT	CASGQGLLYSNQPQHF
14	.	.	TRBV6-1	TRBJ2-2	TGTGCCAGCAGTTGGACTCGGAACACCGGGGAGCTGTTTTTT	CASSWTRNTGELFF
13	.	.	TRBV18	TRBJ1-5	TGTGCCAGCTCACCAGGCGGTGATCAGCCCCAGCATTTT	CASSPGGDQPQHF
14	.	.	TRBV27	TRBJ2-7	TGTGCCAGTCAACCATTCCAGCGGCCCTACGAGCAGTACTTC	CASQPFQRPYEQYF
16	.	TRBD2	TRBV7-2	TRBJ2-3	TGTGCCAGCAGCCTTTTAGCGGGAGGCGTCACAGATACGCAGTATTTT	CASSLLAGGVTDTQYF
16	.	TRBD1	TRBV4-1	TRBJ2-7	TGCGCCAGCAGCCAGGGGACAGGTAATAGGTACTACGAGCAGTACTTC	CASSQGTGNRYYEQYF
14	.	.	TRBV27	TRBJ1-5	TGTGCCAGCTCGATTTCGGGGTCAGAACAGCCCCAGCATTTT	CASSISGSEQPQHF
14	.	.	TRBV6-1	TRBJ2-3	TGTGCCAGCAGTGAAGGGCTAGGTACAGATACGCAGTATTTT	CASSEGLGTDTQYF
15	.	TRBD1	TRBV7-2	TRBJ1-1	TGTGCCAGCAGCCTGTTCTCCGGGACAGGGCCTGAAGCTTTCTTT	CASSLFSGTGPEAFF
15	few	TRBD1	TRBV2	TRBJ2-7	TGTGCCAGCAGTGAGGCGACAGGGATTCCCTACGAGCAGTACTTC	CASSEATGIPYEQYF
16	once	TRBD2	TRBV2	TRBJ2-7	TGTGCCAGCAGTGCCCCCGAAGGACTAGCGGCCTACGAGCAGTACTTC	CASSAPEGLAAYEQYF
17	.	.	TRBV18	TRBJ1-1	TGTGCCAGCTCCCGCTCGGGGGGTTCTAATCTCGCAGGTTCGGCTTTCTTT	CASSRSGGSNLAGSAFF
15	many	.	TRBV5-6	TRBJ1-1	TGTGCCAGCAGGTACCAACAGGGAGAGAACACTGAAGCTTTCTTT	CASRYQQGENTEAFF
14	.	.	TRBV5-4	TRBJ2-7	TGTGCCAGCAGCTTGGGGGACCGCAGGGGCGAGCAGTACTTC	CASSLGDRRGEQYF
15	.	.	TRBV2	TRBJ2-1	TGTGCCAGCAGCCGGGACTCTCAATTGATGGATGAGCAGTTCTTC	CASSRDSQLMDEQFF
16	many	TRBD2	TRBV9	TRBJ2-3	TGTGCCAGCAGCGTAGGACTAGCGGGAGGGATAGATACGCAGTATTTT	CASSVGLAGGIDTQYF
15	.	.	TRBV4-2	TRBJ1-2	TGTGCCAGCAGCCAAGATCTCCTACCGCCGAGGGGCTACACCTTC	CASSQDLLPPRGYTF
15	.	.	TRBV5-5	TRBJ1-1	TGTGCCAGCAGCCCCAATCATGGACAGAACACTGAAGCTTTCTTT	CASSPNHGQNTEAFF
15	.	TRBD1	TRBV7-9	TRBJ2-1	TGTGCCAGCAGCTTAGAAGGGGGCCTCCACAATGAGCAGTTCTTC	CASSLEGGLHNEQFF
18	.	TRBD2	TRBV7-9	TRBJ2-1	TGTGCCAGCAGCTTAGAGGGGACTAGCGGCCATTCCTACAATGAGCAGTTCTTC	CASSLEGTSGHSYNEQFF
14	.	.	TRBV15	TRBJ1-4	TGTGCCACCAGCAGGACCACCTCGGGGGAAAAACTGTTTTTT	CATSRTTSGEKLFF
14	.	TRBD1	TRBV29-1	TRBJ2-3	TGCAGCGTGAGGGCGACAGGGACCACAGATACGCAGTATTTT	CSVRATGTTDTQYF